This entry is about one T cell receptor (beta chain). The V end was cut by 4 bases, the J end by 11 bases, with 14 bases between. This CDR3 spans 11 amino acids. CDR1 GTSNPN and CDR2 SVGIG come from the germline V gene (reference sequence). The data derive from a study of T cell changes during pregnancy in multiple sclerosis. The table came from immunoSEQ multiplex PCR; TCRdb's copy has only in-frame clones and leaves some out. Among about 64,000 clones listed, about 96% were seen once. This TCR was recovered from a female donor with multiple sclerosis, enrolled in a pregnancy study. V usage is TRBV30 and J usage is TRBJ1-1; D might be TRBD1 (5 bases). Source: CD8+ T cells from peripheral blood mononuclear cells, taken after pregnancy. CDR3 bases: TGTGCCTGGATTCAAGGGGTCGGGGCTTTCTTT. Encoded protein: CAWIQGVGAFF.